Sequencing of this TCR beta chain was carried out in a study of CD8 T cells in Susac syndrome. General observations from the study: As the study acknowledged, the number of individuals in its TCR sequencing and HLA analysis was relatively small.

The CDR3 has 15 residues. Deletions cut 0 bases from V and 4 bases from J, with 10 bases between. As to this clonotype: The antigen remains undetermined.

Random hexamers were used to reverse transcribe an amount of about 0.5 to 1 ug RNA. Using its own MiXCR run on the immunoSEQ multiplex PCR reads, TCRdb lists one record per CDR3 protein. Found here are fewer than 250,000 distinct CDR3 sequences, approximately 93% of them singletons; the top ten hold 0.1%. The rearrangement joins TRBV12-3 or TRBV12-4 to TRBJ1-5; possible D gene TRBD1, 5 bases. The specimen was CD4+ T cells from PBMCs. The sequence came from a human donor in good health. For the CDR3, the DNA is TGTGCCAGCAGTTTAGCGCTGGGGCCAAATCAGCCCCAGCATTTT. Its translation is CASSLALGPNQPQHF.